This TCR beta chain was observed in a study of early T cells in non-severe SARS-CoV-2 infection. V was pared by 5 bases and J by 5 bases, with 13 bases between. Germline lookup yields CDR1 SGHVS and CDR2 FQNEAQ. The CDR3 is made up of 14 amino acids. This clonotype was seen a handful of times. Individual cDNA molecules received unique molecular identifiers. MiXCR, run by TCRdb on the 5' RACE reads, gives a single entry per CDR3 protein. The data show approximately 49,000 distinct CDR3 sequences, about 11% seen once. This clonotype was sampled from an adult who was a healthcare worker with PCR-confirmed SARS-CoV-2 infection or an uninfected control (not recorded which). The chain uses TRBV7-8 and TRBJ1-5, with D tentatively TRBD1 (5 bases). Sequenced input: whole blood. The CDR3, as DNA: TGTGCCAGCAGCCTAAGGGGTGCAGATCAGCCCCAGCATTTT. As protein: CASSLRGADQPQHF.